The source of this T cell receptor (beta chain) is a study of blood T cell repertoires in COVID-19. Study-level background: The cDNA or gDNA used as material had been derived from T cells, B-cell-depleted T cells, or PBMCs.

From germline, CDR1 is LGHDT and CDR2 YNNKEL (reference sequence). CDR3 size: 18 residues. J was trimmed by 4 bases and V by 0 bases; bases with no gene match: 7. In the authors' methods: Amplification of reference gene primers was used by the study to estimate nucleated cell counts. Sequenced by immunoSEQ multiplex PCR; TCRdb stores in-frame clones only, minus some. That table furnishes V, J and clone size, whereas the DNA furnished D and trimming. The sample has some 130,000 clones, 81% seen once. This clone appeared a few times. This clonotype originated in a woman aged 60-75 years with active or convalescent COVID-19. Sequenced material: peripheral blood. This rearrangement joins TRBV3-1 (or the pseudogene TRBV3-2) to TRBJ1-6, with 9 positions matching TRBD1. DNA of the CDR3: TGTGCCAGCAGCCAAGAGTGGCTGGGACAGGGATATAATTCACCCCTCCACTTT. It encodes CASSQEWLGQGYNSPLHF.